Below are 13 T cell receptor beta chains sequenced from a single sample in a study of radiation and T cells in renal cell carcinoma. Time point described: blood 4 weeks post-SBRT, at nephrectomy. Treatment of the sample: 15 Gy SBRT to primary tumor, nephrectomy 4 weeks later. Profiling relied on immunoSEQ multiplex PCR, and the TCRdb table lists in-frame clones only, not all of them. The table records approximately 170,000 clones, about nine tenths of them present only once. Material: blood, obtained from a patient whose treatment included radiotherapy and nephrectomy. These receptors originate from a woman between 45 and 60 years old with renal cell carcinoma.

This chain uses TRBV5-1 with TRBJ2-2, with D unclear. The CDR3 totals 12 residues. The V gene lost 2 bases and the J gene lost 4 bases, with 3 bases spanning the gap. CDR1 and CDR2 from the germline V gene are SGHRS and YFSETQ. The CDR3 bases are TGCGCCAGCAGCTTTACCACCGGGGAGCTGTTTTTT. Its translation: CASSFTTGELFF. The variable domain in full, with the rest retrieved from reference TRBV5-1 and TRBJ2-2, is KAGVTQTPRYLIKTRGQQVTLSCSPISGHRSVSWYQQTPGQGLQFLFEYFSETQRNKGNFPGRFSGRQFSNSRSEMNVSTLELGDSALYLCASSFTTGELFFGEGSRLTVL.

The CDR3 loop is CASRGEGGGNTIYF. The CDR3 bases are TGTGCCAGCAGAGGGGAGGGCGGGGGAAACACCATATATTTT. This chain uses TRBV5-4 with TRBJ1-3; the D gene is possibly TRBD1 (5 bases). The length of the CDR3 is 14 residues. Trimming cost V 5 bases and J 4 bases, with 13 bases left between them. The germline V gene has CDR1 SGHNT and CDR2 YYREEE (reference sequence).

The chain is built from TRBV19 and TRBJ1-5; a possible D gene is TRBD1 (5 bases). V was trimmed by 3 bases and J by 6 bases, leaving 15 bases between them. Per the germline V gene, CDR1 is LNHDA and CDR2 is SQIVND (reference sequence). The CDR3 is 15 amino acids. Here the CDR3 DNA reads TGTGCCAGTAGTATTGACTTTGGGGCGGGTCAGCCCCAGCATTTT. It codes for CASSIDFGAGQPQHF.

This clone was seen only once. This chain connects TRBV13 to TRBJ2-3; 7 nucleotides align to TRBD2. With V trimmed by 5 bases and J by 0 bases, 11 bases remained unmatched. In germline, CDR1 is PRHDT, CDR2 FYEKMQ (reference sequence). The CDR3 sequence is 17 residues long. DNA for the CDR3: TGTGCCAGCAGCCAAGCGGGATATCTGAATAGCACAGATACGCAGTATTTT. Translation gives CASSQAGYLNSTDTQYF.

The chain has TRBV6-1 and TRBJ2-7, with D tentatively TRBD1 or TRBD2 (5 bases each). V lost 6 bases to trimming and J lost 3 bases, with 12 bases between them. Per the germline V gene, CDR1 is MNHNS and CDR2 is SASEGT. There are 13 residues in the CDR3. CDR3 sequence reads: CASRPGGGYEQYF. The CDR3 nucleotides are TGTGCCAGCAGACCTGGGGGTGGCTACGAGCAGTACTTC.

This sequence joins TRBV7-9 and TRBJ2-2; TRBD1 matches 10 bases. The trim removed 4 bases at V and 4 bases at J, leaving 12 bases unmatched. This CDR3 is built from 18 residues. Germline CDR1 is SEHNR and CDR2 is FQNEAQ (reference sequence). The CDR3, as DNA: TGTGCCAGCAGCTACGAGACAGGGGGCGAATTCGGCACCGGGGAGCTGTTTTTT. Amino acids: CASSYETGGEFGTGELFF. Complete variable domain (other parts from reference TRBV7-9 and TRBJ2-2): DTGVSQNPRHKITKRGQNVTFRCDPISEHNRLYWYRQTLGQGPEFLTYFQNEAQLEKSRLLSDRFSAERPKGSFSTLEIQRTEQGDSAMYLCASSYETGGEFGTGELFFGEGSRLTVL.

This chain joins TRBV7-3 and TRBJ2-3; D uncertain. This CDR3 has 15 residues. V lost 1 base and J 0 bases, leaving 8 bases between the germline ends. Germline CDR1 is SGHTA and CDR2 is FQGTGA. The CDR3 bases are TGTGCCAGCAGCTTAAGAGGTACTAGCACAGATACGCAGTATTTT. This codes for CASSLRGTSTDTQYF. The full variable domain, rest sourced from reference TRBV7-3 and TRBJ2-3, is GAGVSQTPSNKVTEKGKYVELRCDPISGHTALYWYRQSLGQGPEFLIYFQGTGAADDSGLPNDRFFAVRPEGSVSTLKIQRTERGDSAVYLCASSLRGTSTDTQYFGPGTRLTVL.

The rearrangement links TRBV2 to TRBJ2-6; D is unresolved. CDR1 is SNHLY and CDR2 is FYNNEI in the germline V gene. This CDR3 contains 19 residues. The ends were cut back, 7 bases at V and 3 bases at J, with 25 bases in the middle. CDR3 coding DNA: TGTGCCAGCACCCACGACCAATGGGTCGCGGTTGGTGGGGCCAACGTCCTGACTTTC. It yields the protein CASTHDQWVAVGGANVLTF.

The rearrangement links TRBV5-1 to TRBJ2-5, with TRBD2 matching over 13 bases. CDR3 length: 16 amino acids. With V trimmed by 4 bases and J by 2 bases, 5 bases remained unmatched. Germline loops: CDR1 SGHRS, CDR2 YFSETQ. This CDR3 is CASSRRLAGGQETQYF. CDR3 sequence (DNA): TGCGCCAGCAGCCGGAGACTAGCGGGGGGTCAAGAGACCCAGTACTTC.

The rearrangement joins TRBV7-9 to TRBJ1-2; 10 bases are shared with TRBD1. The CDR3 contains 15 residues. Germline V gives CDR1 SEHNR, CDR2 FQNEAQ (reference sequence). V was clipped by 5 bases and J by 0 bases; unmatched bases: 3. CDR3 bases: TGTGCCAGCAGCCCGGGACAGGGGCCTAACTATGGCTACACCTTC. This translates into CASSPGQGPNYGYTF.

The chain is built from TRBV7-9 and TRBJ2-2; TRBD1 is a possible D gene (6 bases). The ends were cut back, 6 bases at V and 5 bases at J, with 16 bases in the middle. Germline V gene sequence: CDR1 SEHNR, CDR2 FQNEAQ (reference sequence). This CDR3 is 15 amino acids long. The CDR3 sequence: CASSYRESRTGELFF. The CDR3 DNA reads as TGTGCCAGCAGTTACAGGGAAAGTAGGACCGGGGAGCTGTTTTTT.

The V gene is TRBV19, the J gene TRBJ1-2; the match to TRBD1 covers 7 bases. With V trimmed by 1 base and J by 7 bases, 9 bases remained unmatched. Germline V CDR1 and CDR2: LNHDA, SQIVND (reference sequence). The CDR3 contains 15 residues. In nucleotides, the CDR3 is TGTGCCAGTAGTATAGGTCCTGGACAGGCGGGTGGCTACACCTTC. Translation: CASSIGPGQAGGYTF.

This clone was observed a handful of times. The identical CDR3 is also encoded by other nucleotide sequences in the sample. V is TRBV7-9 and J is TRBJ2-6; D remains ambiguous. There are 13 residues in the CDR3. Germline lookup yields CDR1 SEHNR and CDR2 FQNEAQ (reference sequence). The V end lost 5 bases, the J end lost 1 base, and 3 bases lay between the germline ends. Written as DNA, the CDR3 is TGTGCCAGCAGCCCGTCTGGGGCCAACGTCCTGACTTTC. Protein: CASSPSGANVLTF.